The sequence of this T cell receptor (beta chain) was determined in a study of blood T cell repertoires in COVID-19. Study-level information: The United States, Italy and Spain were the sources of the acute and convalescent COVID-19 samples. The cDNA or gDNA used as material had been derived from T cells, B-cell-depleted T cells, or PBMCs.

Seattle cases were enrolled at active infection and followed longitudinally. CDR1 and CDR2 (germline): SGHVS, FQNEAQ. J was trimmed by 4 bases and V by 7 bases; bases with no gene match: 7. CDR3 length: 15 residues. In the authors' methods: Reference gene primers were amplified, and this amplification served to estimate nucleated cell counts. Assay used: immunoSEQ multiplex PCR; TCRdb lists only in-frame clones, some missing. V, J and clone size derive from that table, while D and trimming were established from the DNA sequence. This repertoire shows 250,000 to 400,000 clones, 88% found once; its top ten account for about 1.5%.

The sequence was collected from a woman in her twenties or thirties with COVID-19, enrolled during active disease. This chain connects TRBV7-8 to TRBJ2-3; 11 bases match TRBD2. Sequenced material: peripheral blood. The CDR3 nucleotides read TGTGCCAGCACCCCGACTAGCGGGGATTCAGATACGCAGTATTTT. Its protein is CASTPTSGDSDTQYF.